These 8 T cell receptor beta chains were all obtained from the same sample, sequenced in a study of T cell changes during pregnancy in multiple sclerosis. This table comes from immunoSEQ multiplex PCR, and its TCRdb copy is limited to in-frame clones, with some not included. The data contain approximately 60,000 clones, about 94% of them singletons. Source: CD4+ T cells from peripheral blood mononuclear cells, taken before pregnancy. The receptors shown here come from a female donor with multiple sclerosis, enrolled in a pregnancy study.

CDR3 sequence: CASSSGLNNEKLFF. The CDR3 DNA follows: TGTGCCAGCAGCTCTGGACTGAATAATGAAAAACTGTTTTTT. The chain is built from TRBV4-2 and TRBJ1-4; D is unclear. The CDR3 has 14 residues. Looked up from germline, CDR1 is LGHNA and CDR2 is YNFKEQ. The V gene lost 5 bases and the J gene lost 4 bases, with 11 bases spanning the gap.

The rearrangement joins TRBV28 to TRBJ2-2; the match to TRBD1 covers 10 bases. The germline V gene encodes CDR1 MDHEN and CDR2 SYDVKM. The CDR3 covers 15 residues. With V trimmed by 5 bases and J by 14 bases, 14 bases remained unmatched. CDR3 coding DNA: TGTGCCAGCAGTATCGCCGGACAGGGGGATCGGGGTCTGTTTTTT. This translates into CASSIAGQGDRGLFF.

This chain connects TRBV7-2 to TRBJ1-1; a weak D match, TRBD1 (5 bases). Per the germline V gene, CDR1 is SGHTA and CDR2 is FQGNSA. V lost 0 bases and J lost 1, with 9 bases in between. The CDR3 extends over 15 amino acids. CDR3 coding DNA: TGTGCCAGCAGCTTAGCACCGGGGGGGAACACTGAAGCTTTCTTT. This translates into CASSLAPGGNTEAFF.

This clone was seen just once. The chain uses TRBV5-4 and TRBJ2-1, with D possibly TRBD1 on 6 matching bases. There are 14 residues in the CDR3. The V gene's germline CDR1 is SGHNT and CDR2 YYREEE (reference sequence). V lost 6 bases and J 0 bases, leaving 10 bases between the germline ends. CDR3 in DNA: TGTGCCAGCACCCTACAGGGCTCCTACAATGAGCAGTTCTTC. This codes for CASTLQGSYNEQFF.

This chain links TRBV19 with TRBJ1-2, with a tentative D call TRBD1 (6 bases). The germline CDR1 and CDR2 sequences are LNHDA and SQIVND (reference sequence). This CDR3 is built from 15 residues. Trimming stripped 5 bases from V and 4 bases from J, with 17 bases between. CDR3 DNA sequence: TGTGCCAGTAGTGTGAGTACAGGGCGAGGCTATGGCTACACCTTC. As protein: CASSVSTGRGYGYTF.

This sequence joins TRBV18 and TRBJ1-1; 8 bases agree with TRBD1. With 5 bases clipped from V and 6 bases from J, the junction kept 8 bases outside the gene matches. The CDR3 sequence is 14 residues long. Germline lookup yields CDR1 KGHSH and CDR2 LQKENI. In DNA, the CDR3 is TGTGCCAGCTCATCACTCGGACAGGGCCCTGAAGCTTTCTTT. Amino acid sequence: CASSSLGQGPEAFF.

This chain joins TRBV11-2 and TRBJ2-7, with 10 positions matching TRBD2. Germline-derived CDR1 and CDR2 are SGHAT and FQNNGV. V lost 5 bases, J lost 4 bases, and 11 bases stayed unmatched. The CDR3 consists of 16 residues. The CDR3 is CASSPTGRLAGYEQYF. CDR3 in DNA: TGTGCCAGCAGCCCGACCGGAAGACTAGCGGGTTACGAGCAGTACTTC. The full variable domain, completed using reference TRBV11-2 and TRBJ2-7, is EAGVAQSPRYKIIEKRQSVAFWCNPISGHATLYWYQQILGQGPKLLIQFQNNGVVDDSQLPKDRFSAERLKGVDSTLKIQPAKLEDSAVYLCASSPTGRLAGYEQYFGPGTRLTVT.

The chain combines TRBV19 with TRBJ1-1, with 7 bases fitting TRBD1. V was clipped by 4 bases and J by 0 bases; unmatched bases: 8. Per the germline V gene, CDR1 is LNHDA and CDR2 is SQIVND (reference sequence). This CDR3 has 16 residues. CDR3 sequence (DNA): TGTGCCAGTAGTACCGGGACAGCGAAAATGAACACTGAAGCTTTCTTT. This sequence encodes CASSTGTAKMNTEAFF.